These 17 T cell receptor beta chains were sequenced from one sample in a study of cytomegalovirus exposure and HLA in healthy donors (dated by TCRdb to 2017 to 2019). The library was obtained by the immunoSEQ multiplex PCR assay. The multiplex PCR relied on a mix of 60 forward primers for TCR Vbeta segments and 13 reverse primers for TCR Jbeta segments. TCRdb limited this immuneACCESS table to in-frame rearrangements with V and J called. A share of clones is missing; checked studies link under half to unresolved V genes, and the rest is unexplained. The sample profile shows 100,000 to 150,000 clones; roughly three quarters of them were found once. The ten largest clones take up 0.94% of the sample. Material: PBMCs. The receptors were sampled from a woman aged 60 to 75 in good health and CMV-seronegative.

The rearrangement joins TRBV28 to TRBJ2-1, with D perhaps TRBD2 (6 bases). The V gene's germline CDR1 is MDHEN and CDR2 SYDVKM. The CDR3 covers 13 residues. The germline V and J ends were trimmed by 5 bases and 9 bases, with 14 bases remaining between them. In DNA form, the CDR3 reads TGTGCCAGCAGTCCCAGGCGGGATAGTGAGCAGTTCTTC. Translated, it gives CASSPRRDSEQFF.

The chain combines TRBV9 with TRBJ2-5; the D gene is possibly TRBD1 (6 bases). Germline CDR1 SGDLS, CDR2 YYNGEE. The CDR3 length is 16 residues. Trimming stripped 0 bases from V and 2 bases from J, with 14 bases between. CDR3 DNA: TGTGCCAGCAGCGTAGCTCAAGTAAGGGGGCAAGAGACCCAGTACTTC. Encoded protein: CASSVAQVRGQETQYF. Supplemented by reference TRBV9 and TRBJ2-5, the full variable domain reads DSGVTQTPKHLITATGQRVTLRCSPRSGDLSVYWYQQSLDQGLQFLIQYYNGEERAKGNILERFSAQQFPDLHSELNLSSLELGDSALYFCASSVAQVRGQETQYFGPGTRLLVL.

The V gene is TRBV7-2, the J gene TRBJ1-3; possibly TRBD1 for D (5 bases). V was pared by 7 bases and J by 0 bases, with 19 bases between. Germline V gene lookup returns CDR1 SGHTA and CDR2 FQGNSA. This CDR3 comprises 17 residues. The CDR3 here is CASNQGIAGRSGNTIYF. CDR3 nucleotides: TGTGCCAGCAACCAAGGGATCGCAGGGCGCTCTGGAAACACCATATATTTT.

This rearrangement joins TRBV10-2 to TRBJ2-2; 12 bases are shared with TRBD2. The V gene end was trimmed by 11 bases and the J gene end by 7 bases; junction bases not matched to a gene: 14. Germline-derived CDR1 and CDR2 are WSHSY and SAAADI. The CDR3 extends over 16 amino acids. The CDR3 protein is CAPYRLAGGRGGELFF. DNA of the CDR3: TGCGCCCCATACAGGCTAGCGGGGGGGCGGGGCGGGGAGCTGTTTTTT.

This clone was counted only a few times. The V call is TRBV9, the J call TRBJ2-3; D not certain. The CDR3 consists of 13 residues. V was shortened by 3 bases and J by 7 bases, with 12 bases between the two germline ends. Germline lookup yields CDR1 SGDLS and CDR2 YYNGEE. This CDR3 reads CASSDRLSNTQYF. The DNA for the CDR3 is TGTGCCAGCAGCGATAGACTTTCGAATACGCAGTATTTT.

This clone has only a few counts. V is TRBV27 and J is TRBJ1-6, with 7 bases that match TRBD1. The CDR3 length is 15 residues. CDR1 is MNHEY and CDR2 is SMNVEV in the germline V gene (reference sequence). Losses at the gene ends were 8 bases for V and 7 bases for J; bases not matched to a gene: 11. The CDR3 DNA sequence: TGTGCCAGCGGCGAGGACAGGAAATACAATTCACCCCTCCACTTT. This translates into CASGEDRKYNSPLHF.

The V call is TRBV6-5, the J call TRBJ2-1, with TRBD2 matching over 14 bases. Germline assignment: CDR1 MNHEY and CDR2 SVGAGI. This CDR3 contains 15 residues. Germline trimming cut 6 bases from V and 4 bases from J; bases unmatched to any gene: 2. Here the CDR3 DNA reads TGTGCCAGCAGAAGGACTAGCGGGGGGTACAATGAGCAGTTCTTC. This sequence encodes CASRRTSGGYNEQFF.

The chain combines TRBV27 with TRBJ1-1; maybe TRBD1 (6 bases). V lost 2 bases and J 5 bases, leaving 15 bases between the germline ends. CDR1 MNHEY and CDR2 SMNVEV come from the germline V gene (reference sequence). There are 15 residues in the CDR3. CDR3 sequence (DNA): TGTGCCAGCAGTTTAGGGCAGGGGTTTCGAACTGAAGCTTTCTTT. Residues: CASSLGQGFRTEAFF.

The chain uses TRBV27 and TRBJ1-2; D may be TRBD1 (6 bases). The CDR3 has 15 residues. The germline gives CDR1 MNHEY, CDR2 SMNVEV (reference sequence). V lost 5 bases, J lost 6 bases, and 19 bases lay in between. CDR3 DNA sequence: TGTGCCAGCAGTCCTCAGGGGTCCTGGAGAGATGGCTACACCTTC. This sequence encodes CASSPQGSWRDGYTF.

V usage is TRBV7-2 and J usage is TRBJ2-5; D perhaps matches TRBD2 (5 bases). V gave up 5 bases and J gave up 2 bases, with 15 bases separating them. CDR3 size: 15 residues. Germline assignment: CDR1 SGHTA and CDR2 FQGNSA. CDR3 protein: CASSAQTNTQETQYF. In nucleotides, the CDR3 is TGTGCCAGCAGCGCCCAGACTAACACACAAGAGACCCAGTACTTC.

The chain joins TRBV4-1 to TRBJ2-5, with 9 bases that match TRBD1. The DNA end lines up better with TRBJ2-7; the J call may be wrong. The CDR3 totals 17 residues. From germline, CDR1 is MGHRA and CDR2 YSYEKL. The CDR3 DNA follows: TGCGCCAGCAGCCAAGAACGTGGACAGGGGTGGCCCTACGAGCAGTACTTC. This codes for CASSQERGQGWPYEQYF.

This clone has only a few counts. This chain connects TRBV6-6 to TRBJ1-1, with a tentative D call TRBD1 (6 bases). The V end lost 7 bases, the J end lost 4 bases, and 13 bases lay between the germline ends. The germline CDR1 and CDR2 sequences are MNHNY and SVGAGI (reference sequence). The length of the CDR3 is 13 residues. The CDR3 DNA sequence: TGTGCCAGCAAGTGGGGGCCCGGCACTGAAGCTTTCTTT. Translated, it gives CASKWGPGTEAFF.

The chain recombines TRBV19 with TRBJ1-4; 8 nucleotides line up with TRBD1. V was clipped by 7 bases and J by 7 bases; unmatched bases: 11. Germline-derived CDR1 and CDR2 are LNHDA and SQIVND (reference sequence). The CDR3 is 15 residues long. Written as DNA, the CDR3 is TGTGCCAGTATCCAACCGACAGGGGTGAGTGAAAAACTGTTTTTT. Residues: CASIQPTGVSEKLFF.

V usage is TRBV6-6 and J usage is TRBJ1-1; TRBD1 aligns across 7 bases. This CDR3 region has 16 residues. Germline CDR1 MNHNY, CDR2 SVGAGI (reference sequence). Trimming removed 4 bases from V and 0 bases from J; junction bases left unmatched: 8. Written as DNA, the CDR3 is TGTGCCAGCAGTTTTGACAGGGCTGTGTTGAACACTGAAGCTTTCTTT. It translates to CASSFDRAVLNTEAFF.

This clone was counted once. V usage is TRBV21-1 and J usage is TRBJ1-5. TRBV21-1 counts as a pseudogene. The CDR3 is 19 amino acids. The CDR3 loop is CASSKRTRAGSYSNQPQHF. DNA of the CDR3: TGTGCCAGCAGCAAACGAACTAGGGCAGGATCCTATAGCAATCAGCCCCAGCATTTT.

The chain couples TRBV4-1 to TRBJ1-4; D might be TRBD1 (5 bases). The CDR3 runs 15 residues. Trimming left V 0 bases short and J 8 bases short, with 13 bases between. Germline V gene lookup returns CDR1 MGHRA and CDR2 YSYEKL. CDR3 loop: CASSQDSRVGEKLFF. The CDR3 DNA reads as TGCGCCAGCAGCCAAGATTCCAGGGTAGGGGAAAAACTGTTTTTT.

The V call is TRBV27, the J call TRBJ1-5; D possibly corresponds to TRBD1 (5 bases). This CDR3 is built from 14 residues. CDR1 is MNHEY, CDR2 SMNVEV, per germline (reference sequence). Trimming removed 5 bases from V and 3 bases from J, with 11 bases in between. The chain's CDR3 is CASSPTAYNQPQHF. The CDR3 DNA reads TGTGCCAGCAGTCCGACAGCCTACAATCAGCCCCAGCATTTT.